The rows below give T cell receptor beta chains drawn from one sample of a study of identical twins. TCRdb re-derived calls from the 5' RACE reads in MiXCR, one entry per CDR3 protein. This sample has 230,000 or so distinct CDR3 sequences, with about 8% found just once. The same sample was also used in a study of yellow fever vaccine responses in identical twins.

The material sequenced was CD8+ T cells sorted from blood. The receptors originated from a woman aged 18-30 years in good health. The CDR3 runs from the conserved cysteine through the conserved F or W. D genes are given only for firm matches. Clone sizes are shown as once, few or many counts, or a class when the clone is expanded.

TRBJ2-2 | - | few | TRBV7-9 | CASSLPAGNTGELFF | TGTGCCAGCAGCTTACCTGCAGGGAACACCGGGGAGCTGTTTTTT
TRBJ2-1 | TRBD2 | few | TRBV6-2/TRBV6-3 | CASSYLLAGDYNEQFF | TGTGCCAGCAGTTACCTACTAGCGGGAGACTACAATGAGCAGTTCTTC
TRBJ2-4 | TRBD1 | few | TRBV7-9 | CASSPGQGLWNIQYF | TGTGCCAGCAGCCCCGGACAGGGCCTGTGGAACATTCAGTACTTC
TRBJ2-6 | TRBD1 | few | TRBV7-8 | CASSIPRDRSSGANVLTF | TGTGCCAGCAGCATTCCCCGGGACAGGAGCTCTGGGGCCAACGTCCTGACTTTC
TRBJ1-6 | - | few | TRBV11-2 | CASSLEQGGTYNSPLHF | TGTGCCAGCAGCTTAGAACAGGGAGGGACCTATAATTCACCCCTCCACTTT
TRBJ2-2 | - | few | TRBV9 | CASSAGGSANTGELFF | TGTGCCAGCAGCGCCGGAGGTTCAGCGAACACCGGGGAGCTGTTTTTT
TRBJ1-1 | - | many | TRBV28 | CASTLFAVNTEAFF | TGTGCCAGCACCCTGTTTGCTGTGAACACTGAAGCTTTCTTT
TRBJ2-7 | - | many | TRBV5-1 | CASSLEHGSYEQYF | TGCGCCAGCAGCCTGGAACATGGCTCCTACGAGCAGTACTTC
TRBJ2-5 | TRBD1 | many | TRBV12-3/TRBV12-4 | CASSFRGLEETQYF | TGTGCCAGCAGTTTTAGGGGGCTGGAAGAGACCCAGTACTTC
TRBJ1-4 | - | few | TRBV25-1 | CASSSPGEEKLFF | TGTGCCAGCAGTTCTCCGGGCGAGGAAAAACTGTTTTTT